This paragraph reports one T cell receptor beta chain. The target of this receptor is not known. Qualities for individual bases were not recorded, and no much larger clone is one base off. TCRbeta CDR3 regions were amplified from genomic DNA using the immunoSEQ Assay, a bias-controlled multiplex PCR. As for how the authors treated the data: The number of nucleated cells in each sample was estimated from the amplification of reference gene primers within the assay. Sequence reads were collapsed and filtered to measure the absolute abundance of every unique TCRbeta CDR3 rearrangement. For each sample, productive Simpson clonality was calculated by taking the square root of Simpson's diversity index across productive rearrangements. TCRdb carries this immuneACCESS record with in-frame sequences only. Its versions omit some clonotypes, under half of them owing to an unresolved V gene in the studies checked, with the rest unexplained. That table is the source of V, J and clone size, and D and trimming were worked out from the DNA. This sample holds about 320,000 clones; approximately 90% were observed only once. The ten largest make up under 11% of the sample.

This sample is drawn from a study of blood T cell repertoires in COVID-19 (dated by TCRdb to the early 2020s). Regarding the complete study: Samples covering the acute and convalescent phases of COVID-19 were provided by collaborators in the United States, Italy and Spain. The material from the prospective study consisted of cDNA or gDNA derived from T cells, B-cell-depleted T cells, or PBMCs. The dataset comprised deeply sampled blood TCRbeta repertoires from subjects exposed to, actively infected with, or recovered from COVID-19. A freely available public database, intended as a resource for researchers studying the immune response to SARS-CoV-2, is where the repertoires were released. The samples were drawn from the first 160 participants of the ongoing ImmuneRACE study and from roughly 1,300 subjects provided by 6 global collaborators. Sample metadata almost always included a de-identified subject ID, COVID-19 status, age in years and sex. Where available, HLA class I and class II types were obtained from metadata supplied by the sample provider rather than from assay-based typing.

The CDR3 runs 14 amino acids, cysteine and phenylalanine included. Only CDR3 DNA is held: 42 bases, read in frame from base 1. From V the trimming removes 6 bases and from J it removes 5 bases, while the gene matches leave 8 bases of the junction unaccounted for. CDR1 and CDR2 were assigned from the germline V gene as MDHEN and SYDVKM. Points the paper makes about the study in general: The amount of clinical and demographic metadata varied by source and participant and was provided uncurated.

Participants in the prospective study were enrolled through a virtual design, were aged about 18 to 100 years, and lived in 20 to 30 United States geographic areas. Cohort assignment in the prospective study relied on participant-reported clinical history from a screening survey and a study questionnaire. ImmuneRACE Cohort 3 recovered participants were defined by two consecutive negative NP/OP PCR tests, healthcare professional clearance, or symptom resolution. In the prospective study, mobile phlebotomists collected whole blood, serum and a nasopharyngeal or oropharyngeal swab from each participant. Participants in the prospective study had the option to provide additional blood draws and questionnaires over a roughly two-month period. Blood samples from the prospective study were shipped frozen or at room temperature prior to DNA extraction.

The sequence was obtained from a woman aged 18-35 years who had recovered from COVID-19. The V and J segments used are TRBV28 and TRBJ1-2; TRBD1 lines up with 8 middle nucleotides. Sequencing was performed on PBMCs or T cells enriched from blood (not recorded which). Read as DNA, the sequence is TGTGCCAGCAGCACCTATGACAGGGGATATGGCTACACCTTC. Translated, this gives CASSTYDRGYGYTF.